Sequencing of this T cell receptor beta chain was carried out in a study of a mutant IDH1 vaccine in newly diagnosed glioma. Whole-study context: Most patients had received both radiotherapy and temozolomide, the prior options being radiotherapy, temozolomide, or both. General study points: Overall, more than 80% of patients had vaccine-induced immune responses.

Noted time point: week 11, during vaccination. In every dose of vaccine, 300 ug of mutant IDH1 20-mer peptide was given alongside topical imiquimod. Germline loops: CDR1 SGHVS, CDR2 FQNEAQ. This CDR3 region has 16 residues. The J segment lost 2 bases and the V segment lost 1 base, leaving 6 bases of the junction unmatched. TCRdb's copy holds only in-frame clones and misses some; the assay was immunoSEQ multiplex PCR. Altogether under 55,000 clones are present, about 91% being singletons, with the ten largest covering around 2.5%. On this clone: The antigen is undetermined.

This chain links TRBV7-8 with TRBJ2-3; 7 bases align to TRBD2. This receptor was taken from a man in his fifties or sixties with glioma. The material was PBMCs, obtained from a glioma patient whose treatment included an IDH1 peptide vaccine. CDR3 nucleotide sequence: TGTGCCAGCAGCTTAGTCTCGGGAGGACACACAGATACGCAGTATTTT. Its protein is CASSLVSGGHTDTQYF. Using reference TRBV7-8 and TRBJ2-3 for the parts outside the CDR3, the full variable domain is GAGVSQSPRYKVAKRGQDVALRCDPISGHVSLFWYQQALGQGPEFLTYFQNEAQLDKSGLPSDRFFAERPEGSVSTLKIQRTQQEDSAVYLCASSLVSGGHTDTQYFGPGTRLTVL.